The source of this T cell receptor (beta chain) is a study of shared clonotypes between healthy human individuals (dated by TCRdb to 2018 to 2020). Study-wide context: A few men and two women, aged 18 to 49 years, made up the cohort. To increase sequencing depth and limit assay-specific biases, TCR repertoire library preparation and sequencing were carried out by different laboratories using diverse techniques. Per donor, three plates each were used for CD4 naive and CD4 memory, two for CD8 naive, and one for CD8 memory. To estimate repertoire size and how much clonotypes are shared between individuals, the study performed deep sequencing of blood TCR repertoires from about five healthy adults. Per donor, leukapheresis produced somewhere between about 0.8 and 9 billion PBMCs. Results the study describes overall, beyond this receptor: Only blood was sampled, and tissue TCR repertoires likely differ from those in blood. When a handful of donors were compared, the shared fraction of clonotypes was roughly 4.8% for naive CD4, roughly 3.4% for naive CD8, 2.3% for memory CD4, and about 0.36% for memory CD8. Clonotypes shared by all four sorted-subset donors showed higher generation probabilities than non-shared clonotypes. Even with the large sequencing depth, rarefaction of the sorted-subset datasets indicated that sequencing was incomplete. Because the study included a small number of donors, the genetic and exposure-history diversity represented was limited. Pairwise subsampling led to the expectation that sequencing depth would affect the degree of clonotype sharing among donors. Larger estimated clonotype richness was generally found for naive subsets than for memory subsets.

The donors were healthy, HIV-negative adults with no recently reported acute infections or vaccinations. Only Caucasian adults living in Nashville, Tennessee, USA were represented among the donors. CD4+ T cells were enriched through magnetic negative selection, after which naive cells were positively selected on CD45RA and the remaining negative fraction served as the memory subset. After blood collection by leukapheresis, PBMCs were isolated using Ficoll-Histopaque density gradient centrifugation and then cryopreserved in the vapor phase of liquid nitrogen. Purity and quantity of every magnetically sorted T cell population were checked by analytical flow cytometry. Genomic DNA was isolated from every sorted fraction and measured by UV absorbance on a Nanodrop 2000c. Worth noting for this clone: This clone's antigen is unknown. Base-call qualities are not available, and no considerably larger clone is one nucleotide away. This specimen includes other DNA sequences encoding the same CDR3.

Inclusive of the bounding cysteine and phenylalanine, the CDR3 is 12 residues long. Here the CDR3 DNA is all that survives: 36 bases in frame from base 1. The CDR1 and CDR2 encoded by the germline V gene are MDHEN and SYDVKM. V is cut by 2 bases and J by 6 bases, and the space between the germline ends is 5 bases. Using the deep immunoSEQ assay, multiplex PCR amplified TCR CDR3 regions from genomic DNA. For each cell subset, the extracted genomic DNA was distributed evenly across all wells of several immunoSEQ 96-well plates, and each plate served as one replicate. Each replicate PCR for sorted subsets received approximately 220 ng genomic DNA, equal to 30,000 or so T cell genomes. Purified libraries were quantified with a Qubit 3.0 fluorometer, sized on a Bioanalyzer 2100, and re-quantified with the KAPA Library Quantification kit. Each immunoSEQ 96-well plate was sequenced on its own single-read 150-cycle Illumina NextSeq 550 flow cell. The study's processing was this. The immunoSEQ output contained only junctional sequences without quality scores, so filtering could not match that applied to full-length reads. To assign V/J genes and CDR3, sequences were annotated against IMGT germline references using PyIR, a Python wrapper for IgBLAST v1.9. Any read was removed if the V/J assignment was weak (E-value above 1e-6), the CDR3 was missing, or the read contained stop codons, out-of-frame junctions, or ambiguous translated residues. V3J clonotypes were defined as sequences sharing an identical inferred V gene, J gene, and CDR3 amino acid sequence. Percentage overlap between repertoires was calculated by dividing the number of shared unique clonotypes by the size of the smaller repertoire. Richness of each repertoire was evaluated using RTK rarefaction, the Chao1 estimator, and Recon v2.1 estimates of unobserved clonotypes. OLGA was used to compute generation probabilities for all TCRbeta clonotypes that the gDNA method yielded from four donors. TCRdb mirrors the immuneACCESS table, restricted to in-frame sequences. Some clones are absent from its copies; in checked studies, under half trace to an unresolved V gene, and the reason for the others is unknown. That table furnishes V, J and clone size, whereas the DNA furnished D and trimming. The sample contains a few million clones, approximately 95% of them found a single time. The ten most abundant clones make up around 0.4% of the sample.

The sample consisted of naive CD4+ T cells from PBMCs. Per the publication, the cell subset or site label means: CD45RA+ positively selected. The clonotype was recovered from a young man in good health. Some clones in this sample may be carry-over from other donors' samples. In this chain, TRBV28 is recombined with TRBJ1-5, with the D gene not confidently named. The DNA sequence is given as TGTGCCAGCAGTTTAGGAGGTCAGCCCCAGCATTTT. The encoded protein is CASSLGGQPQHF.